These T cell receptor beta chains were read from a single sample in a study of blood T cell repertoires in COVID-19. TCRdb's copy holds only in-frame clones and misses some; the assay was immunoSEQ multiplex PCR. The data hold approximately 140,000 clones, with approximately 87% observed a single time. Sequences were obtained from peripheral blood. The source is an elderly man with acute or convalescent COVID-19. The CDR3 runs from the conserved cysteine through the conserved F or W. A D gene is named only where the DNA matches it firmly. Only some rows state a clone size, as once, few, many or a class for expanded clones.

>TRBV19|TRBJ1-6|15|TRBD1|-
CASSAGTAYNSPLHF
TGTGCCAGTAGTGCCGGGACAGCTTATAATTCACCCCTCCACTTT
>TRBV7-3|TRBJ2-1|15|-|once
CASSSMGGLYNEQFF
TGTGCCAGCAGCTCCATGGGGGGACTTTACAATGAGCAGTTCTTC
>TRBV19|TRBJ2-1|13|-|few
CASSPPDSNEQFF
TGTGCCAGTAGTCCTCCAGACAGTAATGAGCAGTTCTTC
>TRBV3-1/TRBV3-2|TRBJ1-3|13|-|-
CASLSGSGNTIYF
TGTGCCAGCCTTTCGGGGTCTGGAAACACCATATATTTT
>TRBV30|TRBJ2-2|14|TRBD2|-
CAWTRTSGNGELFF
TGTGCCTGGACCCGGACTAGCGGAAACGGGGAGCTGTTTTTT
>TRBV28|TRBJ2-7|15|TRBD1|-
CASRTRGQGYYEQYF
TGTGCCAGCAGGACGCGGGGACAGGGATACTACGAGCAGTACTTC
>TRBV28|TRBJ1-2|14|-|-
CASVMTGANYGYTF
TGTGCCAGCGTCATGACCGGAGCTAACTATGGCTACACCTTC
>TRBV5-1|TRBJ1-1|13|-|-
CASRRESNTEAFF
TGCGCCAGCAGGAGGGAGTCGAACACTGAAGCTTTCTTT
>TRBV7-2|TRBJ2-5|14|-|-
CASSLDRVGETQYF
TGTGCCAGCAGCTTAGACAGGGTGGGGGAGACCCAGTACTTC
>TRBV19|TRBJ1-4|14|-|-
CASTSEGEVVKLFF
TGTGCCAGTACCTCCGAGGGGGAAGTAGTAAAACTGTTTTTT
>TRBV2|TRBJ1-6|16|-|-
CASNLRGGRDNSPLHF
TGTGCCAGCAATTTGAGGGGGGGCCGCGATAATTCACCCCTCCACTTT
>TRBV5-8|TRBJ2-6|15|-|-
CASSLIPFGANVLTF
TGTGCCAGCAGCTTGATCCCGTTTGGGGCCAACGTCCTGACTTTC
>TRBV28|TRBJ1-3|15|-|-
CASSLSGASGNTIYF
TGTGCCAGCAGTTTAAGTGGAGCCTCTGGAAACACCATATATTTT
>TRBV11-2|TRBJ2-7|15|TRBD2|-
CASSLEVAGGAEQYF
TGTGCCAGCAGCTTAGAAGTGGCGGGGGGGGCCGAGCAGTACTTC
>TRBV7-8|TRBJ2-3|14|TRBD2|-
CASSLSGVLDTQYF
TGTGCCAGCAGCCTTAGCGGGGTTTTGGATACGCAGTATTTT
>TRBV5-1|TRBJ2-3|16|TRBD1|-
CASSLAPPQGADTQYF
TGCGCCAGCAGCTTGGCCCCTCCGCAGGGGGCAGATACGCAGTATTTT
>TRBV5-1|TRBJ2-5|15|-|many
CASSLEGRVQETQYF
TGCGCCAGCAGCTTGGAGGGCAGGGTCCAAGAGACCCAGTACTTC
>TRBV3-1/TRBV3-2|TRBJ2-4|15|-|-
CASSQEGGAKNIQYF
TGTGCCAGCAGCCAAGAGGGAGGTGCCAAAAACATTCAGTACTTC
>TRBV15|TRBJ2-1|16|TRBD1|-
CATSTRGTDFLNEQFF
TGTGCCACCAGCACCCGAGGGACAGACTTTTTAAATGAGCAGTTCTTC
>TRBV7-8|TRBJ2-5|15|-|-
CASSLVAHYTETQYF
TGTGCCAGCAGCTTAGTGGCTCACTATACTGAGACCCAGTACTTC
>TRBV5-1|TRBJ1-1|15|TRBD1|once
CASSIWGQPNTEAFF
TGCGCCAGCAGCATTTGGGGACAGCCGAACACTGAAGCTTTCTTT
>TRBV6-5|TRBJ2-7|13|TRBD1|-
CASTPDRAYEQYF
TGTGCCAGCACCCCGGACAGGGCCTACGAGCAGTACTTC
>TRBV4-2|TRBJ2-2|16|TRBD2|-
CASSQASGINTGELFF
TGTGCCAGCAGCCAAGCTAGCGGGATAAACACCGGGGAGCTGTTTTTT
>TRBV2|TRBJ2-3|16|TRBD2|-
CASSGLTSGGHDTQYF
TGTGCCAGCAGTGGACTGACTAGCGGGGGCCACGATACGCAGTATTTT
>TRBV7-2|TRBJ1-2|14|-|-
CASSLSQIDYGYTF
TGTGCCAGCAGCTTATCCCAGATCGACTATGGCTACACCTTC
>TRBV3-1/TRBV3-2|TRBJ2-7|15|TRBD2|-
CASSSRDYRSYEQYF
TGTGCCAGCAGCAGCCGGGACTACCGCTCCTACGAGCAGTACTTC
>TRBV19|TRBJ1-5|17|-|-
CASSIDRTAYSNQPQHF
TGTGCCAGTAGTATAGATCGCACAGCATATAGCAATCAGCCCCAGCATTTT
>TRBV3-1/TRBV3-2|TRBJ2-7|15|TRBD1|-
CASSQNTGAASEQYF
TGTGCCAGCAGCCAAAATACAGGGGCGGCCTCCGAGCAGTACTTC
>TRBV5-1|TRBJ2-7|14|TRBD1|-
CARSGGTGGGEQYF
TGCGCCCGCAGCGGGGGGACAGGGGGGGGCGAGCAGTACTTC
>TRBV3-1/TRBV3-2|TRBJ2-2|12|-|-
CASSRLTGELFF
TGTGCCAGCAGCCGACTTACCGGGGAGCTGTTTTTT
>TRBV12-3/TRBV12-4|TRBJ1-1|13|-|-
CASSLLMNTEAFF
TGTGCCAGCAGTTTACTTATGAACACTGAAGCTTTCTTT
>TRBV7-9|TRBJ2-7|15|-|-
CASSKTATSYYEQYF
TGTGCCAGCAGCAAGACAGCTACAAGTTACTACGAGCAGTACTTC
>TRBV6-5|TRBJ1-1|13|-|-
CASSYAGRPEAFF
TGTGCCAGCAGTTACGCGGGCAGACCTGAAGCTTTCTTT
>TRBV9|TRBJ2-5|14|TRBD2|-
CASNQAGGRETQYF
TGTGCCAGCAACCAAGCGGGAGGGCGAGAGACCCAGTACTTC
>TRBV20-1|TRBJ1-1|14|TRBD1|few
CSASGTGRDTEAFF
TGCAGTGCTAGTGGGACAGGCCGAGACACTGAAGCTTTCTTT
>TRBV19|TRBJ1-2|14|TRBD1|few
CASTGQGVNYGYTF
TGTGCCAGTACCGGACAGGGAGTCAACTATGGCTACACCTTC
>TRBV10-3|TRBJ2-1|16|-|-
CAISVAMGGSRNEQFF
TGTGCCATCAGTGTGGCGATGGGGGGATCGAGAAATGAGCAGTTCTTC
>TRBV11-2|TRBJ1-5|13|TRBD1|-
CASSFQGDQPQHF
TGTGCCAGCAGCTTCCAGGGGGATCAGCCCCAGCATTTT
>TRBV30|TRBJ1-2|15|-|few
CAWSYGAGDNYGYTF
TGTGCCTGGAGTTACGGGGCAGGGGATAACTATGGCTACACCTTC
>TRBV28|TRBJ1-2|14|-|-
CASSFLGGASGYTF
TGTGCCAGCAGTTTCTTAGGGGGGGCGTCGGGCTACACCTTC
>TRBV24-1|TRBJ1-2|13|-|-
CATSDPGDYGYTF
TGTGCCACCAGTGACCCAGGGGACTATGGCTACACCTTC
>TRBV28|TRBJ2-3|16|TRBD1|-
CASSSPRDRGGDTQYF
TGTGCCAGCAGTTCACCCCGGGACAGGGGGGGGGATACGCAGTATTTT
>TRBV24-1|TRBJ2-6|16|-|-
CATSNGVGVGANVLTF
TGTGCCACCAGTAACGGGGTTGGGGTAGGGGCCAACGTCCTGACTTTC
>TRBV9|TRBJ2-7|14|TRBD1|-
CASSVGTGNYEQYF
TGTGCCAGCAGCGTAGGGACAGGGAACTACGAGCAGTACTTC
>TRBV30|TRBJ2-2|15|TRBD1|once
CAWRTGVRSTGELFF
TGTGCCTGGAGAACAGGGGTTCGGTCTACCGGGGAGCTGTTTTTT
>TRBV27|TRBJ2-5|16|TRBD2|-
CASSSLAGGPSETQYF
TGTGCCAGCAGTTCCCTAGCGGGAGGGCCTTCGGAGACCCAGTACTTC
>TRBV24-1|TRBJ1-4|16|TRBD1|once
CATSDFTGTGTEKLFF
TGTGCCACCAGTGACTTCACCGGGACAGGGACTGAAAAACTGTTTTTT
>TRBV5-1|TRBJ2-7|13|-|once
CASSLEGLSEQYF
TGCGCCAGCAGCTTGGAGGGACTCAGCGAGCAGTACTTC
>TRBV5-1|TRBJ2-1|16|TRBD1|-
CASSPQPGQGVDEQFF
TGCGCCAGCAGCCCCCAACCGGGACAGGGGGTCGATGAGCAGTTCTTC
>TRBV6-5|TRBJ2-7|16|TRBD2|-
CASSYSGSGGSYEQYF
TGTGCCAGCAGTTACTCGGGGAGCGGGGGCTCCTACGAGCAGTACTTC
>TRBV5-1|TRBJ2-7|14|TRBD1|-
CASSLSGQGDEQYF
TGCGCCAGCAGCTTGTCCGGACAGGGGGACGAGCAGTACTTC
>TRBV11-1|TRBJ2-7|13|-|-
CASSRTRSYEQYF
TGTGCCAGCAGCCGGACACGCTCCTACGAGCAGTACTTC
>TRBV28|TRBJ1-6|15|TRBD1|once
CASSREGQGDRALHF
TGTGCCAGCAGTCGAGAGGGACAGGGGGATCGGGCCCTCCACTTT
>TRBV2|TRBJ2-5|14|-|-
CASGILGSQETQYF
TGTGCCAGTGGGATTTTGGGGAGTCAAGAGACCCAGTACTTC
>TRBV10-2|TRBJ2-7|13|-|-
CASSLTQGYEQYF
TGCGCCAGCAGCCTGACCCAGGGTTACGAGCAGTACTTC